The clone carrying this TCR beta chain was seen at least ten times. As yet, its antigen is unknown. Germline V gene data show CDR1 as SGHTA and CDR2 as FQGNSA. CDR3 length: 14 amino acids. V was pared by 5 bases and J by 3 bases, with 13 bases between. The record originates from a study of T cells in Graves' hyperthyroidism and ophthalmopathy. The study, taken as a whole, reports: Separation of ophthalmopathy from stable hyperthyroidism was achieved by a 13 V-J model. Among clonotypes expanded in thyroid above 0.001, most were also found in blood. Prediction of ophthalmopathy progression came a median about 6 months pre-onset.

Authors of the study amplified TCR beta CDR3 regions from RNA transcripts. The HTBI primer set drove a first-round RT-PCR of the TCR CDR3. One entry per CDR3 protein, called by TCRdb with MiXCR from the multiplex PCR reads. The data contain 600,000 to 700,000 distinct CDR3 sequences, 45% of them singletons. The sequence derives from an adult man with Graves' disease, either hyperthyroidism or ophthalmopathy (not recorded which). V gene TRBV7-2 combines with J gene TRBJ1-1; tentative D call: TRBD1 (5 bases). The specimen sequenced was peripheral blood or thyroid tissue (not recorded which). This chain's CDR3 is CASSPAGFDTEAFF. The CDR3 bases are TGTGCCAGCAGCCCCGCAGGGTTCGACACTGAAGCTTTCTTT.